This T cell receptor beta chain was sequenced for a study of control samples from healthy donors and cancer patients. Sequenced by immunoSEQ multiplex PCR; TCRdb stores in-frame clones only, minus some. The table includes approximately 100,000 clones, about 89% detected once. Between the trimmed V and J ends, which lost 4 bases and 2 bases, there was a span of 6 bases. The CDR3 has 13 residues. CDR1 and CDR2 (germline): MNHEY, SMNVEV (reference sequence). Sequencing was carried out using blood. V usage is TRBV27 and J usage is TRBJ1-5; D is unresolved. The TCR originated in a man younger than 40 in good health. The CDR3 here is CASSWGGNQPQHF. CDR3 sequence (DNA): TGTGCCAGCAGTTGGGGAGGCAATCAGCCCCAGCATTTT.